The entry below describes one T cell receptor (beta chain). This record belongs to a study of shared clonotypes between healthy human individuals. The J segment lost 8 bases and the V segment lost 4 bases, leaving 3 bases of the junction unmatched. The CDR3 has 14 residues. Germline-derived CDR1 and CDR2 are LNHDA and SQIVND (reference sequence). Repertoires were generated with immunoSEQ multiplex PCR, while TCRdb's copy carries only in-frame clones and drops some. The sample has around 530,000 clones; around 80% are singletons. The chain links TRBV19 to TRBJ2-1; 12 bases are shared with TRBD2. Material: PBMCs. This TCR derives from a woman between 40 and 50 years old in good health. Some clones in this sample may be carry-over from other donors' samples. The CDR3 region is CASSKTSGSDEQFF. The CDR3 DNA is TGTGCCAGTAGTAAGACTAGCGGGAGCGATGAGCAGTTCTTC.